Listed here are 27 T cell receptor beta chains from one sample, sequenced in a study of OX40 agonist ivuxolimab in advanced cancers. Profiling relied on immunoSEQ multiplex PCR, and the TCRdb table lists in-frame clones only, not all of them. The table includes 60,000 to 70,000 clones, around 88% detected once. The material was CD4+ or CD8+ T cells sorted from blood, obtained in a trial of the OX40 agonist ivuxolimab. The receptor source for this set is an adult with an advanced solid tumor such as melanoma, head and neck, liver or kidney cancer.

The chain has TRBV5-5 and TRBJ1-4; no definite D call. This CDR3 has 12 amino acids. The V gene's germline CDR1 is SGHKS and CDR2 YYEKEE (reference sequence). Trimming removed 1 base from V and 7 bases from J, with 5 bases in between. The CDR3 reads CASSLTFEKLFF. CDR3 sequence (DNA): TGTGCCAGCAGCTTGACCTTTGAAAAACTGTTTTTT.

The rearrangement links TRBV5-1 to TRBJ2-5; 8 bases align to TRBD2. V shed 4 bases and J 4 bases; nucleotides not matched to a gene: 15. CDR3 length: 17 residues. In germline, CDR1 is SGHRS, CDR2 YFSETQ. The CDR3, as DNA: TGCGCCAGCAGCAATGGGGCCCGGGGGGGCTGGGCAGAGACCCAGTACTTC. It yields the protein CASSNGARGGWAETQYF.

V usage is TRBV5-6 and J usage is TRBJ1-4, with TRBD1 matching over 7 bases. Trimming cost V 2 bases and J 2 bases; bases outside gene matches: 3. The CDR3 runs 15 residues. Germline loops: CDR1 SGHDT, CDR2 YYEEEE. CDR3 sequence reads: CASSFRGQTNEKLFF. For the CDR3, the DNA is TGTGCCAGCAGCTTTCGGGGACAGACTAATGAAAAACTGTTTTTT.

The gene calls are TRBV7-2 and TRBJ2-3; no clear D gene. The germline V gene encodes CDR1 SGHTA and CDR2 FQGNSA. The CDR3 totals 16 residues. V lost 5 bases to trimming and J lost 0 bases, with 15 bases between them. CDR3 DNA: TGTGCCAGCAGCCCCCCGGGTGGTTCCAGCACAGATACGCAGTATTTT. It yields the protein CASSPPGGSSTDTQYF.

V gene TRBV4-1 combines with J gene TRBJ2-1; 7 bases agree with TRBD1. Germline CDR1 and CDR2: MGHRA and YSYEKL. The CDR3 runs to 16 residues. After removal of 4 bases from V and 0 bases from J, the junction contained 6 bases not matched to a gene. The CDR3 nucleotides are TGCGCCAGCAGCCTGGGGGACAGTCCCTCCTACAATGAGCAGTTCTTC. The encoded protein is CASSLGDSPSYNEQFF.

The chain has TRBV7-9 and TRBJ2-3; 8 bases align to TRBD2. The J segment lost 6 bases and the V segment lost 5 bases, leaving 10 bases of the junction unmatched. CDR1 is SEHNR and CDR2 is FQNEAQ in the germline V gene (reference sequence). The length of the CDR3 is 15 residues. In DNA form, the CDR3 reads TGTGCCAGCAGCGAAAGCGGGGGCCCCGGGGATACGCAGTATTTT. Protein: CASSESGGPGDTQYF.

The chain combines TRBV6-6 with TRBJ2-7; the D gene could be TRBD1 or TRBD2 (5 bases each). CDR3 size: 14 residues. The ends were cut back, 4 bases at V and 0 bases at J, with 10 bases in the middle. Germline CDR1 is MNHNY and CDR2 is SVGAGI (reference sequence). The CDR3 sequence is CASSLGTASYEQYF. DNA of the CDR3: TGTGCCAGCAGTTTGGGGACGGCCTCCTACGAGCAGTACTTC.

CDR3 nucleotide sequence: TGTGCCAGCAGCTTAAGCCCCGCGGTAGTGAGGGGCGAGCAGTACTTC. It specifies CASSLSPAVVRGEQYF. This chain connects TRBV7-8 to TRBJ2-7; either TRBD1 or TRBD2 may supply D (5 bases each). From germline, CDR1 is SGHVS and CDR2 FQNEAQ. This CDR3 has 16 residues. The V end lost 2 bases, the J end lost 6 bases, and 20 bases lay between the germline ends.

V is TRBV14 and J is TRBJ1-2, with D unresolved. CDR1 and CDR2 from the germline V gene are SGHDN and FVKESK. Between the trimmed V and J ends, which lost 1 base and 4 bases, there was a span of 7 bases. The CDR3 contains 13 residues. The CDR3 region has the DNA TGTGCCAGCAGCCAAGTGGATAGCTATGGCTACACCTTC. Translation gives CASSQVDSYGYTF.

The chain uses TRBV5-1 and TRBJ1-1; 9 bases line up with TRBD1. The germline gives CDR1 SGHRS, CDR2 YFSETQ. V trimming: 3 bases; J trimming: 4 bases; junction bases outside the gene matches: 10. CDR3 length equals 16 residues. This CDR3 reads CASSSSGTGFVTEAFF. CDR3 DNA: TGCGCCAGCAGCTCCTCCGGGACAGGGTTTGTCACTGAAGCTTTCTTT.

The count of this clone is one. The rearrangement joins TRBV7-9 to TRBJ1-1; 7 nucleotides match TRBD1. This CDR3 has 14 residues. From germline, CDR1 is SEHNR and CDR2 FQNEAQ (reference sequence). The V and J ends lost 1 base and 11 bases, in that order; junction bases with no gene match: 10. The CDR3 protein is CASSLGPGGIRAFF. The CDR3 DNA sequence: TGTGCCAGCAGCTTAGGCCCAGGGGGGATTAGGGCTTTCTTT.

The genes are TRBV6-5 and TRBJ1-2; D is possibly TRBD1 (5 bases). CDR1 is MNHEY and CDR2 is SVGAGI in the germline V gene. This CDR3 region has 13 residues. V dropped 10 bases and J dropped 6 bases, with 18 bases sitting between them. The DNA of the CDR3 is TGTGCCACCTGGGGAGGGGCCGGGAATGGCTACACCTTC. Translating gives CATWGGAGNGYTF.

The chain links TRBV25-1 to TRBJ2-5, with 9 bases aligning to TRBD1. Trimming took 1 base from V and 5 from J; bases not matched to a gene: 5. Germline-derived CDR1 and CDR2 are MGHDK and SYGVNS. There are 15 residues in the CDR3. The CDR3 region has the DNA TGTGCCAGCAGTGAATTACAGGGGGCCGGGGAGACCCAGTACTTC. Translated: CASSELQGAGETQYF.

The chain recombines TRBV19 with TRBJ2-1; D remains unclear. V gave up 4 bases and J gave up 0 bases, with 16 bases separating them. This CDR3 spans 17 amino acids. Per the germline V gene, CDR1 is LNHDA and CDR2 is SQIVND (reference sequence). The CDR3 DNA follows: TGTGCCAGTAGTACCCTAGGACGGTTAAACTCCTACAATGAGCAGTTCTTC. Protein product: CASSTLGRLNSYNEQFF.

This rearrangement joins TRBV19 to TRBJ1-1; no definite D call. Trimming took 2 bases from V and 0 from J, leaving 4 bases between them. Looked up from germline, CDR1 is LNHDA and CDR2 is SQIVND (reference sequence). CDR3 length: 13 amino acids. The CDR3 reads CASSIYLNTEAFF. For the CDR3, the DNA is TGTGCCAGTAGTATATATCTGAACACTGAAGCTTTCTTT.

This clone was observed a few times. The DNA of the CDR3 is TGCGCCAGCAGCTTACAGGGATCGAACACTGAAGCTTTCTTT. Translation gives CASSLQGSNTEAFF. The V gene is TRBV5-1, the J gene TRBJ1-1; tentative D call: TRBD1 (6 bases). CDR1 and CDR2 (germline): SGHRS, YFSETQ. Trimming removed 2 bases at V and 1 base at J, with 9 bases between. The CDR3 is 14 amino acids. Full variable domain (outside the CDR3, taken from reference TRBV5-1 and TRBJ1-1): KAGVTQTPRYLIKTRGQQVTLSCSPISGHRSVSWYQQTPGQGLQFLFEYFSETQRNKGNFPGRFSGRQFSNSRSEMNVSTLELGDSALYLCASSLQGSNTEAFFGQGTRLTVV.

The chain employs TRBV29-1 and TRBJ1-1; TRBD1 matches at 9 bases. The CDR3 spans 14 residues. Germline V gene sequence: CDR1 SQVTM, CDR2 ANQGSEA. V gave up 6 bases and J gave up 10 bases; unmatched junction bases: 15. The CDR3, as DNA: TGCAGCGTCCCGAGACAGGGGGGTTTACAAGGAGCTTTCTTT. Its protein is CSVPRQGGLQGAFF.

CDR3 DNA: TGTGCCAGCAGAGAAGCGGGAGTGAACACCGGGGAGCTGTTTTTT. Translating gives CASREAGVNTGELFF. The genes are TRBV28 and TRBJ2-2; TRBD2 matches 8 bases. The CDR3 consists of 15 residues. CDR1 and CDR2 from the germline V gene are MDHEN and SYDVKM. The junction had 4 bases not matched to a gene; V was cut back by 6 bases and J by 1 base.

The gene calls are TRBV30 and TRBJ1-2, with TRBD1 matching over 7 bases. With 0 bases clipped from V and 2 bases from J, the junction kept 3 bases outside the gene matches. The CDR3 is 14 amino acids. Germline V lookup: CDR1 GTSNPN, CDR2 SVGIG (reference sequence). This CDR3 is CAWSVRRGNYGYTF. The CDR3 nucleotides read TGTGCCTGGAGTGTACGCAGGGGGAACTATGGCTACACCTTC.

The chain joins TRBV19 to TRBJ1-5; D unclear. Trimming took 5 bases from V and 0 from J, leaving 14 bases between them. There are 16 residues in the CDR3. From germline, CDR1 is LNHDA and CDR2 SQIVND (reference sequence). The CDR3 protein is CASSPRLGDSNQPQHF. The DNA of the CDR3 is TGTGCCAGTAGTCCTAGGCTGGGAGATAGCAATCAGCCCCAGCATTTT.

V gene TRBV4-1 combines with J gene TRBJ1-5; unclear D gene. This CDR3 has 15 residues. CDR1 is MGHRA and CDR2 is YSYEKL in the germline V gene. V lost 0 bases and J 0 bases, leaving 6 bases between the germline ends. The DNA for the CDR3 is TGCGCCAGCAGCCAAGATTTTAATAGCAATCAGCCCCAGCATTTT. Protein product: CASSQDFNSNQPQHF.

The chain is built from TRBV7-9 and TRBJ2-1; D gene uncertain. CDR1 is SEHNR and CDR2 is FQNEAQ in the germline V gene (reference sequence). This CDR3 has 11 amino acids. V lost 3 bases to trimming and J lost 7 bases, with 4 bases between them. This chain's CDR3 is CASSFPNEQFF. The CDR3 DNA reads TGTGCCAGCAGCTTTCCTAATGAGCAGTTCTTC.

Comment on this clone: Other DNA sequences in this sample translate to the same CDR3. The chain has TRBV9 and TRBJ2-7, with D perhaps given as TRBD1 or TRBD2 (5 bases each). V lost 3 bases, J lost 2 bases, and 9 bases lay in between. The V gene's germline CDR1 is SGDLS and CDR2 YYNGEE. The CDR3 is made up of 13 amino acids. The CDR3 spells CASSARGTYEQYF. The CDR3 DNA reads TGTGCCAGCAGCGCCCGGGGCACCTACGAGCAGTACTTC.

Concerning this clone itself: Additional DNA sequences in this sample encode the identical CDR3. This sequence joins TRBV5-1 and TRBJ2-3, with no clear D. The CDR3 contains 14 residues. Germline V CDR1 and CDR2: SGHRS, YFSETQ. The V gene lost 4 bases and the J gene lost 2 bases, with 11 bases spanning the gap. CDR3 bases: TGCGCCAGCAGCCTCCGGACCTCCACAGATACGCAGTATTTT. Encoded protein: CASSLRTSTDTQYF. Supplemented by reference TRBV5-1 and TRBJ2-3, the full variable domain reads KAGVTQTPRYLIKTRGQQVTLSCSPISGHRSVSWYQQTPGQGLQFLFEYFSETQRNKGNFPGRFSGRQFSNSRSEMNVSTLELGDSALYLCASSLRTSTDTQYFGPGTRLTVL.

The chain's CDR3 is CASSIRGEKLFF. CDR3 coding DNA: TGTGCCAGTAGTATCCGAGGTGAAAAACTGTTTTTT. The chain uses TRBV19 and TRBJ1-4; the D is unclear. Deletions cut 3 bases from V and 7 bases from J, with 6 bases between. Germline CDR1 and CDR2: LNHDA and SQIVND (reference sequence). CDR3 length: 12 amino acids.

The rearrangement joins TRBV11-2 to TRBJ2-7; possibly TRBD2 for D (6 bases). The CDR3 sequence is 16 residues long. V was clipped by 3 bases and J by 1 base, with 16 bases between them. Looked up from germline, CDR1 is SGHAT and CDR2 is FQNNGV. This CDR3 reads CASSFRAAAGSYEQYF. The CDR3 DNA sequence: TGTGCCAGCAGCTTCCGGGCGGCGGCGGGATCCTACGAGCAGTACTTC.

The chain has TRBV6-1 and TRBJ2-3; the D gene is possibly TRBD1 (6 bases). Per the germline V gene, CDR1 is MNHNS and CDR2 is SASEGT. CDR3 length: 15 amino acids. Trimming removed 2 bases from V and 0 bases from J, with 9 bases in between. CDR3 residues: CASSERTASTDTQYF. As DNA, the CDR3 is TGTGCCAGCAGTGAAAGGACAGCAAGCACAGATACGCAGTATTTT.